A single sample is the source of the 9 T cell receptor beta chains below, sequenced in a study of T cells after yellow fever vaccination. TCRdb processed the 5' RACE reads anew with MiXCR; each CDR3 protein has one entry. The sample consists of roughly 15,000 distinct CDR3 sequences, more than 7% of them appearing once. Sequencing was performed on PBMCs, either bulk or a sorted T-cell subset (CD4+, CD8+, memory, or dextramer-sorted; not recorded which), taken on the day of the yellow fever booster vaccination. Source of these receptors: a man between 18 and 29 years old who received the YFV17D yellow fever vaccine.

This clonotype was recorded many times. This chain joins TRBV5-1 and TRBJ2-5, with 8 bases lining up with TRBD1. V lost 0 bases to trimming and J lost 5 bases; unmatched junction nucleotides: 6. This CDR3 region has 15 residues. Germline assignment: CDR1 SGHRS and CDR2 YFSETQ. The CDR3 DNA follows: TGCGCCAGCAGCTTGGCCGCAGGGGGCATGGAGACCCAGTACTTC. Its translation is CASSLAAGGMETQYF.

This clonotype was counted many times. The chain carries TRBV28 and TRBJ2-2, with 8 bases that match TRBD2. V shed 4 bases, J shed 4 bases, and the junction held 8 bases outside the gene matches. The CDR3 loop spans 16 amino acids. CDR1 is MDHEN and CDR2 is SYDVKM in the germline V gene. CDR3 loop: CASSYFSGVSTGELFF. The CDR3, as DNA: TGTGCCAGCAGTTACTTTAGCGGGGTTAGCACCGGGGAGCTGTTTTTT.

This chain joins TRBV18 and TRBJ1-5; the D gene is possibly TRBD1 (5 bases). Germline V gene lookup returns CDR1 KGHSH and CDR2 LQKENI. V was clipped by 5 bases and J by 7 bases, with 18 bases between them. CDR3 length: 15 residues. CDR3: CASSASGGAVQPQHF. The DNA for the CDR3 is TGTGCCAGCTCAGCGTCGGGAGGGGCTGTACAGCCCCAGCATTTT.

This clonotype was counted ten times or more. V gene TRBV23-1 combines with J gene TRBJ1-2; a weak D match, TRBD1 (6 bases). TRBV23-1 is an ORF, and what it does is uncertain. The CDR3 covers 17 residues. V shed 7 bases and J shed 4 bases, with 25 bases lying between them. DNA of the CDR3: TGCGCCAGCAAAGAACACCGGGGGCCAGAGATAGGCTATGGCTACACCTTC. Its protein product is CASKEHRGPEIGYGYTF.

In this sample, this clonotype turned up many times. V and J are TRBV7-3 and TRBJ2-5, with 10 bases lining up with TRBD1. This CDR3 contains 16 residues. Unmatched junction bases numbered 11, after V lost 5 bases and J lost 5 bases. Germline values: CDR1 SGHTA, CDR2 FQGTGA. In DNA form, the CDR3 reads TGTGCCAGCAGCCATGACCCGACAGGGGGCAGGGAGACCCAGTACTTC. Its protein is CASSHDPTGGRETQYF. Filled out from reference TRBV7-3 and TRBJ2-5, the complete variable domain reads GAGVSQTPSNKVTEKGKYVELRCDPISGHTALYWYRQSLGQGPEFLIYFQGTGAADDSGLPNDRFFAVRPEGSVSTLKIQRTERGDSAVYLCASSHDPTGGRETQYFGPGTRLLVL.

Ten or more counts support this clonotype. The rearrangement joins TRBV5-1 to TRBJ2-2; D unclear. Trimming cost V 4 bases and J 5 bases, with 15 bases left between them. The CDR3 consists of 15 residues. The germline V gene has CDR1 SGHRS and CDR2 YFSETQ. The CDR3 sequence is CASSLSTEGTGELFF. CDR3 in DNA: TGCGCCAGCAGCCTAAGTACAGAAGGGACCGGGGAGCTGTTTTTT.

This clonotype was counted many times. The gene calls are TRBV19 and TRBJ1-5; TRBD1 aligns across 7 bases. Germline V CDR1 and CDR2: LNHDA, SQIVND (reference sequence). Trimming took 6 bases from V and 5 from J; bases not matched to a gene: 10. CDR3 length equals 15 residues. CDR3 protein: CASSRDRAWDQPQHF. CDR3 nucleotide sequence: TGTGCCAGTAGCCGAGACAGGGCTTGGGATCAGCCCCAGCATTTT.

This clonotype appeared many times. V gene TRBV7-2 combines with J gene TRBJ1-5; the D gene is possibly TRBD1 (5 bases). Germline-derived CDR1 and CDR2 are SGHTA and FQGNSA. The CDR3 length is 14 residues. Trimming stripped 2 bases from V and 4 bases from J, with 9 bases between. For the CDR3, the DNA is TGTGCCAGCAGCTTAAAAGGGGTGAATCAGCCCCAGCATTTT. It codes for CASSLKGVNQPQHF.

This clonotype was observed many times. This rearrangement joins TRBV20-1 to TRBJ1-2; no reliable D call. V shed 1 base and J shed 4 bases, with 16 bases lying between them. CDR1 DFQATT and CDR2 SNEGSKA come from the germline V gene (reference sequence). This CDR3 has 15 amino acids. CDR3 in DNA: TGCAGTGCTAGAGCTGTGCCCGGCGGAACCTATGGCTACACCTTC. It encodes CSARAVPGGTYGYTF.